The 26 T cell receptor beta chains below all came from one sample that was sequenced in a study of blood T cell repertoires in COVID-19. Generated by immunoSEQ multiplex PCR, the TCRdb table keeps only in-frame clones and is missing some. The sample shows approximately 94,000 clones, 80% to 90% of them seen only once. What was sequenced was peripheral blood. The source is a human donor in a cohort sampled during active COVID-19.

This clone is a singleton in its sample. V gene TRBV11-3 combines with J gene TRBJ2-1, with D possibly matching TRBD2 (5 bases). This CDR3 spans 14 amino acids. Trimming took off 0 bases at V and 5 bases at J, with 8 bases between the two ends. In germline, CDR1 is SGHNT, CDR2 YENEEA. The CDR3 here is CASSLDMRDNEQFF. The DNA of the CDR3 is TGTGCCAGCAGCTTAGATATGAGGGACAATGAGCAGTTCTTC.

The chain has TRBV5-6 and TRBJ2-1; 9 bases agree with TRBD2. In germline, CDR1 is SGHDT, CDR2 YYEEEE. CDR3 length equals 15 residues. With V trimmed by 2 bases and J by 7 bases, 7 bases remained unmatched. CDR3 sequence reads: CASSFTRGRVNEQFF. DNA for the CDR3: TGTGCCAGCAGCTTTACACGCGGGAGGGTAAATGAGCAGTTCTTC.

The count of this clone is one. This chain joins TRBV9 and TRBJ2-3; 9 nucleotides align to TRBD2. This CDR3 is built from 17 residues. V was clipped by 0 bases and J by 3 bases; unmatched bases: 8. Germline V CDR1 and CDR2: SGDLS, YYNGEE. CDR3 amino acids: CASSVEASGTVTDTQYF. CDR3 nucleotide sequence: TGTGCCAGCAGCGTAGAGGCTAGCGGGACAGTAACAGATACGCAGTATTTT.

The CDR3 loop is CASSKGYRDPRVQPQHF. The CDR3 nucleotides read TGTGCCAGCAGCAAAGGGTACAGGGACCCTCGTGTACAGCCCCAGCATTTT. The chain couples TRBV21-1 to TRBJ1-5; the table's D call, TRBD1, has no DNA check behind it. TRBV21-1 is assigned pseudogene status. The CDR3 loop spans 17 amino acids.

The genes are TRBV7-8 and TRBJ1-1, with D maybe TRBD1 (6 bases). Germline V gene lookup returns CDR1 SGHVS and CDR2 FQNEAQ. The V end lost 5 bases, the J end lost 2 bases, and 15 bases lay between the germline ends. The length of the CDR3 is 15 residues. Here the CDR3 reads CASSRPGQINTEAFF. For the CDR3, the DNA is TGTGCCAGCAGCCGCCCGGGACAAATTAACACTGAAGCTTTCTTT.

Worth noting for this clone: The sample carries other DNA sequences with the same CDR3. The chain combines TRBV5-1 with TRBJ2-3; the match to TRBD2 covers 11 bases. This CDR3 has 15 amino acids. The junction had 4 bases not matched to a gene; V was cut back by 4 bases and J by 3 bases. Looked up from germline, CDR1 is SGHRS and CDR2 is YFSETQ. In DNA, the CDR3 is TGCGCCAGCAGCCCCGGGACTAGCGGAACAGATACGCAGTATTTT. Amino acid sequence: CASSPGTSGTDTQYF.

This clone was detected once. The chain combines TRBV28 with TRBJ1-4, with 8 bases lining up with TRBD1. This CDR3 contains 16 residues. Trimming cost V 5 bases and J 4 bases; bases outside gene matches: 9. Germline V gene lookup returns CDR1 MDHEN and CDR2 SYDVKM. For the CDR3, the DNA is TGTGCCAGCAGTAAAGCCGGGACAGGAATTAATGAAAAACTGTTTTTT. Residues: CASSKAGTGINEKLFF.

The chain has TRBV19 and TRBJ2-1; the D is unclear. The length of the CDR3 is 11 residues. V lost 6 bases to trimming and J lost 8 bases, with 8 bases between them. Germline CDR1 LNHDA, CDR2 SQIVND (reference sequence). In DNA form, the CDR3 reads TGTGCCAGTAGGTATTTCGATGAGCAGTTCTTC. This sequence encodes CASRYFDEQFF.

This chain uses TRBV28 with TRBJ2-2; the D gene is possibly TRBD2 (6 bases). The germline CDR1 and CDR2 sequences are MDHEN and SYDVKM. This CDR3 has 17 residues. Trimming cost V 6 bases and J 1 base, with 18 bases left between them. CDR3 DNA: TGTGCCAGCAGCCTCTTAGCGGCCAGGTGGAACACCGGGGAGCTGTTTTTT. It specifies CASSLLAARWNTGELFF.

This clone was seen a single time. This CDR3 is also generated by other DNA sequences in the sample. The rearrangement uses TRBV7-9 and TRBJ1-2; no definite D call. The CDR3 loop spans 12 amino acids. Trimming removed 5 bases from V and 6 bases from J, with 10 bases in between. The germline gives CDR1 SEHNR, CDR2 FQNEAQ (reference sequence). CDR3 DNA: TGTGCCAGCAGCCCCCCCGGGGATGGCTACACCTTC. Residues: CASSPPGDGYTF.

V is TRBV5-1 and J is TRBJ2-1, with D perhaps matching TRBD2 (6 bases). The CDR3 has 17 residues. CDR1 is SGHRS, CDR2 YFSETQ, per germline. V was cut by 0 bases and J by 2 bases, with 15 bases left in between. The CDR3 here is CASSLAVLAAAYNEQFF. The CDR3 DNA reads TGCGCCAGCAGCTTGGCCGTACTAGCTGCCGCCTACAATGAGCAGTTCTTC. Full variable domain (outside the CDR3, taken from reference TRBV5-1 and TRBJ2-1): KAGVTQTPRYLIKTRGQQVTLSCSPISGHRSVSWYQQTPGQGLQFLFEYFSETQRNKGNFPGRFSGRQFSNSRSEMNVSTLELGDSALYLCASSLAVLAAAYNEQFFGPGTRLTVL.

CDR3 residues: CASSHGELPGELFF. The CDR3 coding sequence is TGCGCCAGCAGCCATGGGGAGCTTCCCGGGGAGCTGTTTTTT. This chain joins TRBV4-3 and TRBJ2-2, with D perhaps matching TRBD2 (5 bases). The CDR3 spans 14 residues. With 3 bases removed from V and 6 bases from J, the gap between germline ends came to 11 bases. CDR1 and CDR2 from the germline V gene are LGHNA and YSLEER.

The gene calls are TRBV15 and TRBJ1-5, with D possibly TRBD1 on 6 matching bases. The CDR3 is made up of 14 amino acids. Germline-derived CDR1 and CDR2 are LNHNV and YYDKDF (reference sequence). V was trimmed by 0 bases and J by 4 bases, leaving 7 bases between them. The CDR3 region has the DNA TGTGCCACCAGCAGAGAGGGGGCGAATCAGCCCCAGCATTTT. Its translation: CATSREGANQPQHF.

CDR3 sequence reads: CATLSTGVGYEQYF. The CDR3 DNA reads TGTGCCACCTTGTCGACAGGGGTGGGCTACGAGCAGTACTTC. The chain combines TRBV28 with TRBJ2-7, with 8 bases matching TRBD1. In germline, CDR1 is MDHEN, CDR2 SYDVKM. V shed 10 bases and J 3 bases; nucleotides not matched to a gene: 11. The CDR3 has 14 residues.

The V call is TRBV5-4, the J call TRBJ2-2, with TRBD2 matching over 8 bases. The CDR3 totals 16 residues. The V gene end was trimmed by 0 bases and the J gene end by 5 bases; junction bases not matched to a gene: 6. CDR1 and CDR2 (germline): SGHNT, YYREEE (reference sequence). The CDR3 is CASSLGAGGRTGELFF. In DNA, the CDR3 is TGTGCCAGCAGCTTGGGTGCGGGAGGAAGGACCGGGGAGCTGTTTTTT.

V usage is TRBV15 and J usage is TRBJ2-1, with TRBD1 matching 9 bases. Looked up from germline, CDR1 is LNHNV and CDR2 is YYDKDF (reference sequence). V was clipped by 3 bases and J by 3 bases; unmatched bases: 3. The CDR3 spans 15 residues. CDR3 sequence reads: CATSSRDRVYNEQFF. The CDR3 nucleotides read TGTGCCACCAGCAGCCGGGACAGGGTCTACAATGAGCAGTTCTTC.

The V and J genes are TRBV6-5 and TRBJ1-1; tentative D call: TRBD1 (5 bases). The CDR3 has 13 amino acids. V was shortened by 2 bases and J by 6 bases, with 10 bases between the two germline ends. Germline V gives CDR1 MNHEY, CDR2 SVGAGI. DNA for the CDR3: TGTGCCAGCAGTTACAGGGGCCGGGCTGAAGCTTTCTTT. Protein product: CASSYRGRAEAFF.

The genes are TRBV4-1 and TRBJ1-5; 8 bases agree with TRBD1. V dropped 2 bases and J dropped 4; count of bases not matched to a gene: 4. The CDR3 loop spans 15 amino acids. CDR1 is MGHRA and CDR2 is YSYEKL in the germline V gene. The CDR3 DNA sequence: TGCGCCAGCAGCCAATCCGGGACAGGTAATCAGCCCCAGCATTTT. This encodes CASSQSGTGNQPQHF.

Points on this clone: The junction does not match germline at one end; this may be a read error. This chain connects TRBV4-2 to TRBJ1-4; D gene ambiguous. The CDR3 has 13 amino acids. The V gene's germline CDR1 is LGHNA and CDR2 YNFKEQ. CDR3 sequence (DNA): TGTGCCAGCAGCCGTGAGGGTAATGGAAAACTGTTTTTT. Residues: CASSREGNGKLFF.

V usage is TRBV7-9 and J usage is TRBJ1-4, with D possibly TRBD1 on 5 matching bases. This CDR3 is built from 15 residues. Trimming cost V 8 bases and J 4 bases, with 17 bases left between them. Germline CDR1 SEHNR, CDR2 FQNEAQ (reference sequence). The DNA for the CDR3 is TGTGCCAGCGCCCCCCCCGGGGGTTATAATGAAAAACTGTTTTTT. Translating it yields CASAPPGGYNEKLFF. Supplemented by reference TRBV7-9 and TRBJ1-4, the full variable domain reads DTGVSQNPRHKITKRGQNVTFRCDPISEHNRLYWYRQTLGQGPEFLTYFQNEAQLEKSRLLSDRFSAERPKGSFSTLEIQRTEQGDSAMYLCASAPPGGYNEKLFFGSGTQLSVL.

V is TRBV5-1 and J is TRBJ1-1; 9 bases line up with TRBD1. The V gene's germline CDR1 is SGHRS and CDR2 YFSETQ. V shed 5 bases and J 5 bases; nucleotides not matched to a gene: 7. CDR3 length equals 14 residues. CDR3 loop: CASSSGTGTTEAFF. The CDR3 coding sequence is TGCGCCAGCAGTTCCGGGACAGGGACGACTGAAGCTTTCTTT.

The rearrangement joins TRBV5-1 to TRBJ2-7, with TRBD1 matching 10 bases. After removal of 4 bases from V and 5 bases from J, the junction contained 12 bases not matched to a gene. The germline gives CDR1 SGHRS, CDR2 YFSETQ. This CDR3 has 16 amino acids. This CDR3 reads CASSRPSGTGVDEQYF. In DNA form, the CDR3 reads TGCGCCAGCAGCAGGCCCTCCGGGACAGGGGTCGACGAGCAGTACTTC.

This chain uses TRBV6-6 with TRBJ1-5; no clear D. This CDR3 is 13 amino acids long. Trimming shortened V by 6 bases and J by 3 bases, and 9 bases separated the two germline ends. Germline V gene sequence: CDR1 MNHNY, CDR2 SVGAGI (reference sequence). The DNA for the CDR3 is TGTGCCAGCAGAGCCGTGATCAATCAGCCCCAGCATTTT. It encodes CASRAVINQPQHF.

The count of this clone is one. V and J are TRBV9 and TRBJ2-7; no definite D call. V lost 0 bases and J 2 bases, leaving 21 bases between the germline ends. CDR1 and CDR2 from the germline V gene are SGDLS and YYNGEE. CDR3 length equals 18 residues. The CDR3 DNA follows: TGTGCCAGCAGCGTAGCGGCTGACATGAGAGCCTTGACCTACGAGCAGTACTTC. Its protein product is CASSVAADMRALTYEQYF.

The gene calls are TRBV25-1 and TRBJ1-1; the match to TRBD1 covers 7 bases. Germline V lookup: CDR1 MGHDK, CDR2 SYGVNS. This CDR3 has 15 residues. Trimming at V came to 3 bases and at J to 8 bases, leaving 12 bases not matched to a gene. The CDR3 here is CASSDHASGTAEAFF. In nucleotides, the CDR3 is TGTGCCAGCAGTGACCACGCCTCTGGGACAGCCGAAGCTTTCTTT.

CDR3 residues: CASSDRENTGELFF. In DNA form, the CDR3 reads TGTGCCAGCTCCGACAGGGAGAACACCGGGGAGCTGTTTTTT. This chain connects TRBV13 to TRBJ2-2; 7 bases map to TRBD1. Germline CDR1 is PRHDT and CDR2 is FYEKMQ (reference sequence). The CDR3 is made up of 14 amino acids. Trimming at V came to 8 bases and at J to 1 base, leaving 4 bases not matched to a gene.